Listed below are T cell receptor beta chains from one sample, sequenced in a study of Graves' ophthalmopathy and Graves' hyperthyroidism. TCRdb used MiXCR to reprocess the multiplex PCR reads, holding one entry per CDR3 protein. The sample lists roughly 1.1 million distinct CDR3 sequences, roughly 35% seen once, with approximately 10% in the top ten. The sample consisted of peripheral blood or thyroid tissue (not recorded which). These receptors were collected from an adult man with Graves' hyperthyroidism. The CDR3 runs from the conserved cysteine through the conserved F or W. Each record gives: clone size, J gene, V gene, D gene, CDR3 protein, CDR3 DNA. A D gene is named only where the DNA matches it firmly. Size tells how often a clone was seen (once, few, many) or the class of an expanded clone, and some rows leave it out.

few TRBJ2-7 TRBV20-1 TRBD1 CSARGPTTGSSYEQYF TGCAGTGCCCGAGGACCGACGACAGGGAGCTCCTACGAGCAGTACTTC
many TRBJ1-6 TRBV10-3 TRBD1 CAISGSTGVSYNSPLHF TGTGCCATCAGTGGATCGACAGGGGTCTCCTATAATTCACCCCTCCACTTT
. TRBJ1-1 TRBV28 . CASRQSATEAFF TGTGCCAGCAGACAATCAGCGACTGAAGCTTTCTTT
. TRBJ2-2 TRBV11-2 . CASSLEFAGATTGELFF TGTGCCAGCAGCTTAGAGTTTGCAGGGGCGACGACCGGGGAGCTGTTTTTT
many TRBJ1-2 TRBV20-1 TRBD1 CSASSDRAYGYTF TGCAGTGCTAGTTCCGACAGGGCGTATGGCTACACCTTC
. TRBJ2-7 TRBV10-3 . CASSYSPDPSEQSDEQYF TGTGCCAGCAGTTACTCCCCTGATCCGAGTGAACAAAGCGACGAGCAGTACTTC
. TRBJ2-5 TRBV7-8 TRBD1 CASSLGGQGTAETQYF TGTGCCAGCAGCTTGGGGGGACAGGGGACTGCAGAGACCCAGTACTTC
many TRBJ1-1 TRBV19 TRBD1 CASSQGARAFF TGTGCCAGCTCACAGGGGGCCCGAGCTTTCTTT
few TRBJ2-7 TRBV27 . CASSWQGRSYEQYF TGTGCCAGCAGTTGGCAGGGTCGTTCCTACGAGCAGTACTTC
. TRBJ1-2 TRBV20-1 . CSAPKGISGYTF TGCAGTGCTCCCAAGGGCATATCTGGCTACACCTTC
. TRBJ1-1 TRBV20-1 . CSAADGFEAFF TGCAGTGCTGCGGACGGATTTGAAGCTTTCTTT
many TRBJ2-7 TRBV2 . CASSDRFSYEQYF TGTGCCAGCAGTGACAGGTTTTCCTACGAGCAGTACTTC
. TRBJ2-2 TRBV19 . CASSMARAFAMAGELFF TGTGCCAGTAGTATGGCTAGGGCCTTCGCGATGGCCGGGGAGCTGTTTTTT
many TRBJ2-7 TRBV14 . CASSSRRAGSYEQYF TGTGCCAGCAGCTCTCGGAGAGCAGGGTCCTACGAGCAGTACTTC
many TRBJ1-5 TRBV5-6 . CASSFKRNQPQHF TGTGCCAGCAGCTTTAAGCGCAATCAGCCCCAGCATTTT
many TRBJ2-6 TRBV4-3 TRBD1 CASSQDLGQGRAGANVLTF TGCGCCAGCAGCCAAGACTTGGGACAGGGTCGGGCTGGGGCCAACGTCCTGACTTTC
. TRBJ1-1 TRBV25-1 . CASSEFPGRGDTEAFF TGTGCCAGCAGTGAATTCCCGGGGCGGGGAGACACTGAAGCTTTCTTT
many TRBJ2-7 TRBV5-1 . CASSLGERAYEQYF TGCGCCAGCAGCTTAGGAGAAAGGGCTTACGAGCAGTACTTC
. TRBJ1-1 TRBV5-1 . CASSSEGLETEAFF TGCGCCAGCAGCTCCGAGGGCTTGGAGACTGAAGCTTTCTTT
once TRBJ2-5 TRBV10-3 . CAISVVDRQGQETQYF TGTGCCATCAGTGTTGTTGACCGTCAGGGACAAGAGACCCAGTACTTC
. TRBJ2-7 TRBV10-3 TRBD1 CAISGDRPTYEQYF TGTGCCATCAGTGGGGACAGGCCCACCTACGAGCAGTACTTC
. TRBJ1-4 TRBV5-5 TRBD1 CASSQDQTRGLGEKLFF TGCGCCAGCAGCCAAGATCAAACGAGGGGGCTGGGTGAAAAACTGTTTTTT
many TRBJ1-2 TRBV3-1 . CASSADDGVGGYTF TGTGCCAGCAGCGCGGACGACGGCGTAGGAGGCTACACCTTC
. TRBJ2-3 TRBV7-9 TRBD1 CASRSGTGYTDTQYF TGTGCCAGCAGGTCCGGGACAGGGTACACAGATACGCAGTATTTT
. TRBJ1-4 TRBV7-3 . CASSFVSGNEKLFF TGTGCCAGCAGCTTCGTTAGCGGGAATGAAAAACTGTTTTTT
few TRBJ2-3 TRBV24-1 TRBD2 CATSDPSGGARTQYF TGTGCCACCAGTGACCCTAGCGGGGGGGCAAGGACGCAGTATTTT
. TRBJ1-2 TRBV7-9 . CANSLDGDDGYTF TGTGCCAACAGCTTAGATGGTGATGATGGCTACACCTTC
many TRBJ1-1 TRBV19 . CATTGLWGEAFF TGTGCCACCACAGGGTTATGGGGTGAAGCTTTCTTT
many TRBJ2-7 TRBV29-1 . CSVDLGTANSYEQYF TGCAGCGTTGATTTAGGGACTGCAAACTCCTACGAGCAGTACTTC
. TRBJ2-2 TRBV4-3 . CASSQNPRTGELFF TGCGCCAGCAGCCAAAATCCCCGGACCGGGGAGCTGTTTTTT
many TRBJ2-7 TRBV29-1 TRBD1 CSVGTVTYEQYF TGCAGCGTGGGGACAGTTACCTACGAGCAGTACTTC
many TRBJ1-1 TRBV5-1 . CASSPTSRGGTEAFF TGCGCCAGCAGCCCGACCTCCAGAGGCGGCACTGAAGCTTTCTTT
many TRBJ1-1 TRBV11-3 . CASSLGLRLNTEAFF TGTGCCAGCAGCTTAGGGCTTCGGCTGAACACTGAAGCTTTCTTT
many TRBJ2-7 TRBV29-1 TRBD1 CSVVAPGQIIYEQYF TGCAGCGTCGTAGCCCCGGGACAGATTATCTACGAGCAGTACTTC
few TRBJ1-1 TRBV10-3 TRBD1 CAICALDRLTEAFF TGTGCCATCTGTGCCTTGGACAGGCTGACTGAAGCTTTCTTT
. TRBJ2-5 TRBV2 . CASSTRKTGLATQYF TGTGCCAGCAGTACACGAAAGACAGGTTTGGCGACCCAGTACTTC
many TRBJ1-1 TRBV19 . CASSRQGIDEAFF TGTGCCAGTAGCCGGCAGGGTATTGATGAAGCTTTCTTT
. TRBJ2-7 TRBV10-3 . CAINHDGDEQYF TGTGCCATCAATCACGACGGGGACGAGCAGTACTTC
. TRBJ1-1 TRBV20-1 TRBD1 CSASVLAGQEGSEAFF TGCAGTGCTAGTGTTCTAGCGGGACAGGAGGGGTCTGAGGCTTTCTTT
. TRBJ2-3 TRBV12-3/TRBV12-4 . CASSLVRRASTDTQYF TGTGCCAGCAGTTTGGTGCGGAGAGCTAGCACAGATACGCAGTATTTT
many TRBJ1-5 TRBV20-1 . CSASLWLDRRNQPQHF TGCAGTGCTAGCCTATGGCTTGACAGGAGGAATCAGCCCCAGCATTTT
. TRBJ2-7 TRBV12-3/TRBV12-4 TRBD1 CASTFGQGAYEQYF TGTGCCAGCACCTTCGGACAGGGGGCCTACGAGCAGTACTTC
. TRBJ2-5 TRBV27 . CASTQVRETQYF TGTGCCAGCACTCAAGTTCGAGAGACCCAGTACTTC
. TRBJ2-7 TRBV10-3 TRBD2 CAINDASGSSSYEQYF TGCGCCATCAATGACGCTAGCGGCAGCAGCTCCTACGAGCAGTACTTC
. TRBJ2-6 TRBV7-9 TRBD1 CASTFYRGAGANVLTF TGTGCCAGCACTTTTTACAGGGGGGCTGGGGCCAACGTCCTGACTTTC
. TRBJ1-2 TRBV15 TRBD1 CATRGRGNYGYTF TGTGCCACCAGAGGCAGGGGGAACTATGGCTACACCTTC
. TRBJ2-5 TRBV7-2 . CASSLRPGVDTQYF TGTGCCAGCAGCTTAAGACCGGGGGTCGATACCCAGTACTTC
. TRBJ2-5 TRBV19 . CASSQTSIDRTQYF TGTGCCAGTAGCCAAACTAGCATCGATCGGACCCAGTACTTC
. TRBJ2-6 TRBV7-2 TRBD2 CASSLAGTSGANVLTF TGTGCCAGCAGCTTAGCCGGGACTAGCGGGGCCAACGTCCTGACTTTC
. TRBJ2-3 TRBV19 TRBD1 CASRGGQGATDTQYF TGTGCCAGTAGGGGAGGACAGGGGGCGACAGATACGCAGTATTTT
. TRBJ1-2 TRBV7-2 . CALSQGSYGYTF TGTGCCCTGTCACAGGGTAGCTATGGCTACACCTTC